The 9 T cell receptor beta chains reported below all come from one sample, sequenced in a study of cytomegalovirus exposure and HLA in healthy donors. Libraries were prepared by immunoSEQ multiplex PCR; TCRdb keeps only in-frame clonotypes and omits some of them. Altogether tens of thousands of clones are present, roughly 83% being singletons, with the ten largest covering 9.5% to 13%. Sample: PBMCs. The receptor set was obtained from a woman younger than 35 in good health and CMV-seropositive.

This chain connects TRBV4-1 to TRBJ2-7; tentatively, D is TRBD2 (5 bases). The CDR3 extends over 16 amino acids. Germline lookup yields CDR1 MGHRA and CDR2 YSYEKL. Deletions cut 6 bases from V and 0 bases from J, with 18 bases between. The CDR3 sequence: CASSPRDSVHSYEQYF. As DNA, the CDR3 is TGCGCCAGCAGTCCCCGCGATAGCGTACACTCCTACGAGCAGTACTTC.

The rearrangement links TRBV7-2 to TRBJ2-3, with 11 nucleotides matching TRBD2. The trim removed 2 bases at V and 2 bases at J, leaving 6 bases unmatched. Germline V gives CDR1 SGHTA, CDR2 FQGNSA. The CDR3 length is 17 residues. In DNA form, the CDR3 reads TGTGCCAGCAGCTTAATACTAGCGGGGGACCTCACAGATACGCAGTATTTT. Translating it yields CASSLILAGDLTDTQYF.

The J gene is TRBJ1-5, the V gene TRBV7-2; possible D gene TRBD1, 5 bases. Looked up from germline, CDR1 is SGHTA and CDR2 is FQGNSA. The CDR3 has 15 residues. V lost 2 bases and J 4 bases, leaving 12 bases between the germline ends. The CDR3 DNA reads TGTGCCAGCAGCTTAAGGGGATGGATGAATCAGCCCCAGCATTTT. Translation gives CASSLRGWMNQPQHF.

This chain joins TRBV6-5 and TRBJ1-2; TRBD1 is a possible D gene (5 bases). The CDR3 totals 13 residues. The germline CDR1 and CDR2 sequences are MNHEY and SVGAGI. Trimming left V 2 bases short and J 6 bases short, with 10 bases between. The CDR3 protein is CASSYGQGNGYTF. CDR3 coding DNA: TGTGCCAGCAGTTACGGGCAGGGAAATGGCTACACCTTC.

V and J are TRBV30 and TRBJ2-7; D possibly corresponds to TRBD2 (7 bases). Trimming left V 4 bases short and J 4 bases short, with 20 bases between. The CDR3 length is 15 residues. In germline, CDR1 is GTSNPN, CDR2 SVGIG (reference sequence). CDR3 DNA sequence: TGTGCCTGGATGAGGGGGGGGCCATCCCCTTACGAGCAGTACTTC. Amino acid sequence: CAWMRGGPSPYEQYF. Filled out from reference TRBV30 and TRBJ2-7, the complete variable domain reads SQTIHQWPATLVQPVGSPLSLECTVEGTSNPNLYWYRQAAGRGLQLLFYSVGIGQISSEVPQNLSASRPQDRQFILSSKKLLLSDSGFYLCAWMRGGPSPYEQYFGPGTRLTVT.

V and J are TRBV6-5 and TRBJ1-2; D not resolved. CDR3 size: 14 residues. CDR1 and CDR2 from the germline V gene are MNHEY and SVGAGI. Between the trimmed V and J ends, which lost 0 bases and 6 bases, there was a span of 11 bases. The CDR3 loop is CASSYSPGIDGYTF. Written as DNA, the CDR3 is TGTGCCAGCAGTTACTCCCCGGGTATTGATGGCTACACCTTC.

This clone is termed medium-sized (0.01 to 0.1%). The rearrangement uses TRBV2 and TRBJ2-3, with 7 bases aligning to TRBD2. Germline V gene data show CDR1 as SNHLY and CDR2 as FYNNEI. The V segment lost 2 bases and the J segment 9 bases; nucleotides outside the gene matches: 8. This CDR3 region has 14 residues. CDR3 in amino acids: CASSERGVGGTQYF. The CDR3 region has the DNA TGTGCCAGCAGTGAAAGAGGGGTCGGGGGGACGCAGTATTTT.

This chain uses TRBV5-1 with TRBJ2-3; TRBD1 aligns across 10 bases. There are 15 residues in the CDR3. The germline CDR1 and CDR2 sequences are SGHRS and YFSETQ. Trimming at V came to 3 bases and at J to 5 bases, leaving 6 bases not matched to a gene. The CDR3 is CASSSGTGEVDTQYF. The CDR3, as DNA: TGCGCCAGCAGCTCCGGGACAGGGGAGGTAGATACGCAGTATTTT.

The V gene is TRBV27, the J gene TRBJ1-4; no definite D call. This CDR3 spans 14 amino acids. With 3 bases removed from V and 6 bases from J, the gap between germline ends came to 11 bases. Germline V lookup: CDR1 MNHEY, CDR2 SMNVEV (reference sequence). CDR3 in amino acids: CASSFLRSDEKLFF. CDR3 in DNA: TGTGCCAGCAGTTTTTTGAGATCGGATGAAAAACTGTTTTTT.